The TCR beta chain described here comes from a study of regulatory T cells in long-lasting Graves disease. Building the TCR beta libraries relied on iRepertoire HTBI primers, and CDR3 regions underwent Arm-PCR. Each CDR3 protein is one row after TCRdb ran MiXCR on the multiplex PCR reads. This sample yields under 250,000 distinct CDR3 sequences, of which 20% are seen a single time; approximately 14% belongs to the top ten. Trimming removed 1 base from V and 5 bases from J, with 9 bases in between. Germline V lookup: CDR1 SEHNR, CDR2 FQNEAQ (reference sequence). This CDR3 is 14 amino acids long. This clonotype was seen many times. Its specificity is unknown. Study-wide points: The study found TRBV28, TRBJ1-2 and TRBJ2-5 favored in persistent disease.

Specified time point: newly diagnosed GD, antithyroid drugs for less than 3 months. Generation of the TCR library employed RNA extracted from PBMCs. The patients were enrolled through endocrinology in Xi'an, China. The sample in question was peripheral blood mononuclear cells (PBMCs), obtained at new diagnosis, from a patient treated with antithyroid drugs. V is TRBV7-9 and J is TRBJ2-1; D unresolved. The origin of this receptor is a female donor with Graves disease. DNA for the CDR3: TGTGCCAGCAGCTTAGGTCTGTCGGACAATGAGCAGTTCTTC. It codes for CASSLGLSDNEQFF.